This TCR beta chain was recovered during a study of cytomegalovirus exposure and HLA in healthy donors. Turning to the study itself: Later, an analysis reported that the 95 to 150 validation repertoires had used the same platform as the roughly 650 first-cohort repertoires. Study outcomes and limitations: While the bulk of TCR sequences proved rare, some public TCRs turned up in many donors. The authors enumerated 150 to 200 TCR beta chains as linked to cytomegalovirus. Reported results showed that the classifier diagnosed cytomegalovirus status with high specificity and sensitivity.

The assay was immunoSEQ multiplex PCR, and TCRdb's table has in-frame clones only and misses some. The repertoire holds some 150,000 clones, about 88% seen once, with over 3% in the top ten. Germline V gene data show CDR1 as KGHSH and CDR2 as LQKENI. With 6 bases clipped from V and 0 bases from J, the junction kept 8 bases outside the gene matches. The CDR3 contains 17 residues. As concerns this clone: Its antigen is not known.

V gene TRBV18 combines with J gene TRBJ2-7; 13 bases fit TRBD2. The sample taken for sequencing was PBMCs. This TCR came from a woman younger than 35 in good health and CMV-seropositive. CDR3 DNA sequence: TGTGCCAGCTCCGCCGGGACTAGCGGGGCCAGCTCCTACGAGCAGTACTTC. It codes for CASSAGTSGASSYEQYF.